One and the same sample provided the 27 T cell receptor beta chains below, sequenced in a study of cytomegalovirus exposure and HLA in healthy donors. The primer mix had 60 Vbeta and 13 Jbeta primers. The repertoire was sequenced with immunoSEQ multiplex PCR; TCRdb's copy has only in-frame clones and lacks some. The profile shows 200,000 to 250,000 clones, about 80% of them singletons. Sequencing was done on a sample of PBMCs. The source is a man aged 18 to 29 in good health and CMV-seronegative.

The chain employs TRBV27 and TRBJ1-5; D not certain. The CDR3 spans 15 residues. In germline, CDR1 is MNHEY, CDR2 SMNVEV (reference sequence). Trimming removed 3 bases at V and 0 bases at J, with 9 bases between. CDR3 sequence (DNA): TGTGCCAGCAGTTTGGGGAGTAATAGCAATCAGCCCCAGCATTTT. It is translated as CASSLGSNSNQPQHF.

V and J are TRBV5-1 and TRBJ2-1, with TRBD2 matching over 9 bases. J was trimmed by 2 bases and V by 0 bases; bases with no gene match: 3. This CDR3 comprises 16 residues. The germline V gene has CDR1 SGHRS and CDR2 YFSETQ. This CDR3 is CASSLAAGGTYNEQFF. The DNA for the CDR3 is TGCGCCAGCAGCTTGGCGGCGGGAGGGACCTACAATGAGCAGTTCTTC. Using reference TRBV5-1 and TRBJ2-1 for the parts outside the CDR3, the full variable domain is KAGVTQTPRYLIKTRGQQVTLSCSPISGHRSVSWYQQTPGQGLQFLFEYFSETQRNKGNFPGRFSGRQFSNSRSEMNVSTLELGDSALYLCASSLAAGGTYNEQFFGPGTRLTVL.

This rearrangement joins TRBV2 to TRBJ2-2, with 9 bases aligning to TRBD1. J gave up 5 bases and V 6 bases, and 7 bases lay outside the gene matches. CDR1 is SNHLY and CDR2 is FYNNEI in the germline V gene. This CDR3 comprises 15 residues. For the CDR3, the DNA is TGTGCCAGCAGCCGACAGGGGGTAAAGACCGGGGAGCTGTTTTTT. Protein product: CASSRQGVKTGELFF.

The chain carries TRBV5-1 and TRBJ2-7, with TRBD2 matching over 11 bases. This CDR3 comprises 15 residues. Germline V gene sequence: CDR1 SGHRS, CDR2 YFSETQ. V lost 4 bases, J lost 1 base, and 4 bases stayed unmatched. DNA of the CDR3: TGCGCCAGCAGCACTACTAGCGGGGGATCCTACGAGCAGTACTTC. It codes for CASSTTSGGSYEQYF. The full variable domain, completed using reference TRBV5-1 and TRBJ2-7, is KAGVTQTPRYLIKTRGQQVTLSCSPISGHRSVSWYQQTPGQGLQFLFEYFSETQRNKGNFPGRFSGRQFSNSRSEMNVSTLELGDSALYLCASSTTSGGSYEQYFGPGTRLTVT.

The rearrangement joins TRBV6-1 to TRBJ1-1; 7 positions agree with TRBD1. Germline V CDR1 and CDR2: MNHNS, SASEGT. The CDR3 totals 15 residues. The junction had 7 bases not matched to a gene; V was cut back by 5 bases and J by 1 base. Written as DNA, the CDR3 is TGTGCCAGCAGTAGTCAGGGGGTGGGGAACACTGAAGCTTTCTTT. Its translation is CASSSQGVGNTEAFF.

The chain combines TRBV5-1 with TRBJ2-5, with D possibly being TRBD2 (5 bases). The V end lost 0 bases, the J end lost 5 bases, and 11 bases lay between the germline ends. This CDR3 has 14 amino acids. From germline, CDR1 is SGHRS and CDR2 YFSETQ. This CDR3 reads CASSLESAGETQYF. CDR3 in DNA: TGCGCCAGCAGCTTGGAGTCTGCGGGTGAGACCCAGTACTTC.

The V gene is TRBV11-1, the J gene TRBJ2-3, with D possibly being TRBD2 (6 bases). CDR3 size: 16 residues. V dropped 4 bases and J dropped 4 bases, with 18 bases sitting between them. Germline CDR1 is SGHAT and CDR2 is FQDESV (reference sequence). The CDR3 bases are TGTGCCAGCAGCTCCATGATAGGGGCTAGCGCAGATACGCAGTATTTT. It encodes CASSSMIGASADTQYF.

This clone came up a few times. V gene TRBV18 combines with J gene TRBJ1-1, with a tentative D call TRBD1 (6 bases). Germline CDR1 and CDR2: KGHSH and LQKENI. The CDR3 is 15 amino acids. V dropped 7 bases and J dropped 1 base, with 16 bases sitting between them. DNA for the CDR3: TGTGCCAGCTTCGGGACAAACCTTCCGAACACTGAAGCTTTCTTT. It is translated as CASFGTNLPNTEAFF.

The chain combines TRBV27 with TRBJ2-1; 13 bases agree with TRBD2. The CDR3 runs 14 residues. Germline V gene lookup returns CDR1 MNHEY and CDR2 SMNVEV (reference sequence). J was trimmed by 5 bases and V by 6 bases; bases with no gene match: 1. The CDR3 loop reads CASRTSGRNNEQFF. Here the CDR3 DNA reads TGTGCCAGCAGGACTAGCGGGAGGAACAATGAGCAGTTCTTC.

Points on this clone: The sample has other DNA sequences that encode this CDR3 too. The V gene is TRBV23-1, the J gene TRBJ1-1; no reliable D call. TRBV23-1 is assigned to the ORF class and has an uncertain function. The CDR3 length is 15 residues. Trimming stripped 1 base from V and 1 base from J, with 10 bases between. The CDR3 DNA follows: TGCGCCAGCAGTCAATTGGAAGCGGGGAACACTGAAGCTTTCTTT. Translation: CASSQLEAGNTEAFF.

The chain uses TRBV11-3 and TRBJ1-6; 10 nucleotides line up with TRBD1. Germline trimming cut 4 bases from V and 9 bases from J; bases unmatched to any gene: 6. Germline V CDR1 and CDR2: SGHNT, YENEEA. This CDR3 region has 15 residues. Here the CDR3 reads CASSSQTGGISPLHF. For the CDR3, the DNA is TGTGCCAGCAGCTCACAGACAGGGGGCATTTCACCCCTCCACTTT.

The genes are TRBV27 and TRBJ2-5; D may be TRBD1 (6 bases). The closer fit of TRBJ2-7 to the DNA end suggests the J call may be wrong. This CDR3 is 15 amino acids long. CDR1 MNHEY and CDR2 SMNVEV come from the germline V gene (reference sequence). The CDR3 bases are TGTGCCAGCAGTTTAAACGGACAGAGCTCCTACGAGCAGTACTTC. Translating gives CASSLNGQSSYEQYF.

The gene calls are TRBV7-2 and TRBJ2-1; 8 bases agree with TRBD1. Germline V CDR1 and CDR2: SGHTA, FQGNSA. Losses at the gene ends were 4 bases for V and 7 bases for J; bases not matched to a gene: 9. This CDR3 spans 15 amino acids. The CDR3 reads CASSSPTGVSNEQFF. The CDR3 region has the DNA TGTGCCAGCAGCTCACCGACAGGGGTCTCGAATGAGCAGTTCTTC.

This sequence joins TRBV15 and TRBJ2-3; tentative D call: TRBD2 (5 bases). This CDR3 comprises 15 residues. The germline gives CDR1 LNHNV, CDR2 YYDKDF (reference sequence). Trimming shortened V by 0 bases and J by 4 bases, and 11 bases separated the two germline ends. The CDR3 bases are TGTGCCACCAGCAGAGATCTGGGAGTTGCAGATACGCAGTATTTT. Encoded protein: CATSRDLGVADTQYF.

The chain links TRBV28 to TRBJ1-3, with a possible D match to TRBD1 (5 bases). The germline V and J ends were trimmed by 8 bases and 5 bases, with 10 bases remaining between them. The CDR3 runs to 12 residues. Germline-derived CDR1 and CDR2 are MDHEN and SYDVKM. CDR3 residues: CASWDFRNTIYF. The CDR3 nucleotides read TGTGCCAGCTGGGACTTCCGAAACACCATATATTTT. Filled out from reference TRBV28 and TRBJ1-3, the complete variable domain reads DVKVTQSSRYLVKRTGEKVFLECVQDMDHENMFWYRQDPGLGLRLIYFSYDVKMKEKGDIPEGYSVSREKKERFSLILESASTNQTSMYLCASWDFRNTIYFGEGSWLTVV.

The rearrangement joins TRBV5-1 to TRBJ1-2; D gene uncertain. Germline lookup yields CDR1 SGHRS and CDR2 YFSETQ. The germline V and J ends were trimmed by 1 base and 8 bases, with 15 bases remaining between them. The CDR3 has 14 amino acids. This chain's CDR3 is CASSLTREGPGYTF. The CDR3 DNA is TGCGCCAGCAGCTTGACGCGGGAGGGTCCGGGCTACACCTTC.

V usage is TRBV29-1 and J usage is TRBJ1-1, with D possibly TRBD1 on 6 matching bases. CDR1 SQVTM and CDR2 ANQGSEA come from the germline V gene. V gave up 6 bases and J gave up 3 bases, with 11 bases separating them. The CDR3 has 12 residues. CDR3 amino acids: CSVATGYTEAFF. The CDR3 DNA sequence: TGCAGCGTAGCTACAGGGTACACTGAAGCTTTCTTT. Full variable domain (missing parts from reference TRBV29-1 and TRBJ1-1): SAVISQKPSRDICQRGTSLTIQCQVDSQVTMMFWYRQQPGQSLTLIATANQGSEATYESGFVIDKFPISRPNLTFSTLTVSNMSPEDSSIYLCSVATGYTEAFFGQGTRLTVV.

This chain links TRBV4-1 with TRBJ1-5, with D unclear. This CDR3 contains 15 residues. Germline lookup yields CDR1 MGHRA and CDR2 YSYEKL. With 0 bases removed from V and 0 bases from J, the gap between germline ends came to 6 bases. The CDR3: CASSQDVHSNQPQHF. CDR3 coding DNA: TGCGCCAGCAGCCAAGATGTTCATAGCAATCAGCCCCAGCATTTT.

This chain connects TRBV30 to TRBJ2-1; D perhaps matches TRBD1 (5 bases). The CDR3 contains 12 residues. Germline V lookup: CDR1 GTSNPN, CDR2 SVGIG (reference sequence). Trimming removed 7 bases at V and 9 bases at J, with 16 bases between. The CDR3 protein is CASQGTQGEQFF. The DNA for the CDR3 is TGTGCCTCTCAGGGAACCCAGGGTGAGCAGTTCTTC.

Here the CDR3 DNA reads TGTGCCATCAGTTCCCCGACAGGCGGAAAGCATTTT. Amino acids: CAISSPTGGKHF. The chain joins TRBV10-3 to TRBJ1-5; possible D gene TRBD1, 6 bases. Germline lookup yields CDR1 ENHRY and CDR2 SYGVKD. CDR3 length equals 12 residues. V lost 5 bases, J lost 14 bases, and 16 bases lay in between.

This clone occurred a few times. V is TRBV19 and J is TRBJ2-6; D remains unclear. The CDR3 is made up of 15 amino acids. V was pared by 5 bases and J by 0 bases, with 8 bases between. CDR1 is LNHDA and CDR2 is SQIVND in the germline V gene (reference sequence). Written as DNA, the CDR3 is TGTGCCAGTAGTTTATACATCTCTGGGGCCAACGTCCTGACTTTC. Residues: CASSLYISGANVLTF.

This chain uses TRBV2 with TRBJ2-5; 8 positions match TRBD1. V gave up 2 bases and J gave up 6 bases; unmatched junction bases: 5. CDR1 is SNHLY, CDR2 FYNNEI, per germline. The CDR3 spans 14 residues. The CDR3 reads CASSELRDRKTQYF. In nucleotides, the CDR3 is TGTGCCAGCAGTGAACTTAGGGACAGGAAGACCCAGTACTTC.

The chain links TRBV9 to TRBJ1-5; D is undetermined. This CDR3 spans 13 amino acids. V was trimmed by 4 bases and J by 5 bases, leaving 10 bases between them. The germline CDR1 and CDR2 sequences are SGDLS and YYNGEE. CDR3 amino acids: CASSPGSYQPQHF. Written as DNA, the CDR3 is TGTGCCAGCAGCCCCGGTTCTTATCAGCCCCAGCATTTT.

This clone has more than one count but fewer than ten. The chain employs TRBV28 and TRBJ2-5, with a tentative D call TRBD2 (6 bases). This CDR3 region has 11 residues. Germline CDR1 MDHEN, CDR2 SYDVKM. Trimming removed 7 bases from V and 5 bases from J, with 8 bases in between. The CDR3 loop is CASTRGETQYF. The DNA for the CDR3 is TGTGCCAGCACTCGGGGGGAGACCCAGTACTTC. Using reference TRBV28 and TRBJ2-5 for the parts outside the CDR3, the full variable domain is DVKVTQSSRYLVKRTGEKVFLECVQDMDHENMFWYRQDPGLGLRLIYFSYDVKMKEKGDIPEGYSVSREKKERFSLILESASTNQTSMYLCASTRGETQYFGPGTRLLVL.

CDR3 region: CASSDNIGLAGATDTQYF. As DNA, the CDR3 is TGTGCCAGTAGCGACAATATTGGACTAGCGGGAGCCACAGATACGCAGTATTTT. The chain combines TRBV19 with TRBJ2-3; 13 nucleotides agree with TRBD2. With 6 bases clipped from V and 2 bases from J, the junction kept 11 bases outside the gene matches. The length of the CDR3 is 18 residues. The germline gives CDR1 LNHDA, CDR2 SQIVND (reference sequence).

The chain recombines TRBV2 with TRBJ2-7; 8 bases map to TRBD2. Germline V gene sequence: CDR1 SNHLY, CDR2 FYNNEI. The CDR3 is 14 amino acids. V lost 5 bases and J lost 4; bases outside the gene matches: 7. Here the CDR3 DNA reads TGTGCCAGCAGTCCGAGCGGGAGATTGTACGAGCAGTACTTC. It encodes CASSPSGRLYEQYF. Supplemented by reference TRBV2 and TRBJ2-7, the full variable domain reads EPEVTQTPSHQVTQMGQEVILRCVPISNHLYFYWYRQILGQKVEFLVSFYNNEISEKSEIFDDQFSVERPDGSNFTLKIRSTKLEDSAMYFCASSPSGRLYEQYFGPGTRLTVT.

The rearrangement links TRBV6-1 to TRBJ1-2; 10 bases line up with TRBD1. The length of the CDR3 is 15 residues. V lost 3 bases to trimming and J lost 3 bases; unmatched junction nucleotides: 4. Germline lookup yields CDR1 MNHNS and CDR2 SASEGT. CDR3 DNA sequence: TGTGCCAGCAGTGACGGGACAGGGGTTTACTATGGCTACACCTTC. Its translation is CASSDGTGVYYGYTF.